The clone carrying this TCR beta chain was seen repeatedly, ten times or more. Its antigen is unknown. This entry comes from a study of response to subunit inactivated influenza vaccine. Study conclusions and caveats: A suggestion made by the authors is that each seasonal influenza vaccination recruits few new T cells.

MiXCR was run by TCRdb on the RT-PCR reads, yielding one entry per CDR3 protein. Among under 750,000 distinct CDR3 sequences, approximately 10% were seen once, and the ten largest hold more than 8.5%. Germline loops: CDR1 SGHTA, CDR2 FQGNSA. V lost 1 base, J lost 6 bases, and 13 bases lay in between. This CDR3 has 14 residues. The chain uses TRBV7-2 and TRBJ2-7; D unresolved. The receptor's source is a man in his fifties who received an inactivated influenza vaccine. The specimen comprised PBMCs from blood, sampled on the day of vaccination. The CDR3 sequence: CASSLGSGAVEQYF. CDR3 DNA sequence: TGTGCCAGCAGCTTAGGTTCTGGAGCCGTCGAGCAGTACTTC.